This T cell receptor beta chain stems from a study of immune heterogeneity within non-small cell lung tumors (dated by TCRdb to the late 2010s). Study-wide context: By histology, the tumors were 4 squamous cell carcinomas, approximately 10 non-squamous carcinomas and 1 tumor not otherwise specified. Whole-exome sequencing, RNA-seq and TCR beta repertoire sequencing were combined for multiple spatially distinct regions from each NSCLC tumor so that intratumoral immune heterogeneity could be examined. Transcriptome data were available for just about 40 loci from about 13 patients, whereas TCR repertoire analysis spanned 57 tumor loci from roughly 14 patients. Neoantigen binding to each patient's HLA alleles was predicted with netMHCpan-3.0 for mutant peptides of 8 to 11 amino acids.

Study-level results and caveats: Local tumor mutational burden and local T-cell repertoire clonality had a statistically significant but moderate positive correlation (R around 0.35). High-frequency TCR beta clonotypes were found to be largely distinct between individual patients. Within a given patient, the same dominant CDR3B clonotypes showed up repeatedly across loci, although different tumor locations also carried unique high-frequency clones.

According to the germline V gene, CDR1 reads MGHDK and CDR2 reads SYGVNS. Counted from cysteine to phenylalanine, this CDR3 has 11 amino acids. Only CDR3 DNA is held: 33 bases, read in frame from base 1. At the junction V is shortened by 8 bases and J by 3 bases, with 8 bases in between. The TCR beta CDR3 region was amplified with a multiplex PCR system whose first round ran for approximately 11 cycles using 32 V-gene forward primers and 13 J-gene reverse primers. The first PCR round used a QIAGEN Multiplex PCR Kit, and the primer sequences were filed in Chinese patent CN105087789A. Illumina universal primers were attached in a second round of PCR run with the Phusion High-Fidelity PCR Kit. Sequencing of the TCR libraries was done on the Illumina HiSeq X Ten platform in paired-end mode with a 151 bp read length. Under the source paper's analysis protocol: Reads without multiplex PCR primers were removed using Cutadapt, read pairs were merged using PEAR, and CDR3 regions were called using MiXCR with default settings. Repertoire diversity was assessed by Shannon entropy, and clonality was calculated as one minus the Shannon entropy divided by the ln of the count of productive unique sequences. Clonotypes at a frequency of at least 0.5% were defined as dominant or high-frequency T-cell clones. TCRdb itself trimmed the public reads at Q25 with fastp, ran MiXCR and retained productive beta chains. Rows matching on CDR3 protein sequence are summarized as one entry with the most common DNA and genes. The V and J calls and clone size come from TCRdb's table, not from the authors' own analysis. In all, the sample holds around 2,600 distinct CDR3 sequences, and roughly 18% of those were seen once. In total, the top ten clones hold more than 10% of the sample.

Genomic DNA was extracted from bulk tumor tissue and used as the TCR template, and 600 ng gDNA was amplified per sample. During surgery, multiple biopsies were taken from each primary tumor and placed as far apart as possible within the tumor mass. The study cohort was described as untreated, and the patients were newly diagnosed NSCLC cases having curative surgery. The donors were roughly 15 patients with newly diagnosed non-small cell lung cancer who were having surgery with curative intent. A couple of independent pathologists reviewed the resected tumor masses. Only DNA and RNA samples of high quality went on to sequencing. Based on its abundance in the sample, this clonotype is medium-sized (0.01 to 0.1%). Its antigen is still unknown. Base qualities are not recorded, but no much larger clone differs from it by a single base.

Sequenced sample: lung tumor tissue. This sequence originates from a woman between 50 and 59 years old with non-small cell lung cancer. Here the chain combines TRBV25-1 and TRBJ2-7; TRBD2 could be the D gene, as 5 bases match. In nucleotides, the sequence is TGTGCCAGCGCAGAGGGCTACGAGCAGTACTTC. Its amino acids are CASAEGYEQYF.